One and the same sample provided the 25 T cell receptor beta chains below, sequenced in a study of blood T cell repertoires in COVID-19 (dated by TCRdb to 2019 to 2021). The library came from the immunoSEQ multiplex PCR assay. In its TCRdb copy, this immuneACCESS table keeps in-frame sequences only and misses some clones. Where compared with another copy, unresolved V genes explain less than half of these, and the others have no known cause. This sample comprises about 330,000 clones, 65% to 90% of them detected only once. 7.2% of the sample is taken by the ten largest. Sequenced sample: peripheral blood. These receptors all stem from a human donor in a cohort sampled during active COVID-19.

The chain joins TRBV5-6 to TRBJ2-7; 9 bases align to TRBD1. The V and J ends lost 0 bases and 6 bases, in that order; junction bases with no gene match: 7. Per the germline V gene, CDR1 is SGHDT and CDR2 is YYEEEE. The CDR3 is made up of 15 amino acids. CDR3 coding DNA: TGTGCCAGCAGCTTGGTTCCGGACAGGGGTGTCGAGCAGTACTTC. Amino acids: CASSLVPDRGVEQYF.

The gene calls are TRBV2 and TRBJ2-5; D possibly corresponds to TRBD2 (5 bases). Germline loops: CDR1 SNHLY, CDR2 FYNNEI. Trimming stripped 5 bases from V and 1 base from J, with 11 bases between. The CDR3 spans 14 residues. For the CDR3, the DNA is TGTGCCAGCAGTTCGTTGGCGGGCCAAGAGACCCAGTACTTC. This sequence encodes CASSSLAGQETQYF. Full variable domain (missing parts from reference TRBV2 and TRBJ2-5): EPEVTQTPSHQVTQMGQEVILRCVPISNHLYFYWYRQILGQKVEFLVSFYNNEISEKSEIFDDQFSVERPDGSNFTLKIRSTKLEDSAMYFCASSSLAGQETQYFGPGTRLLVL.

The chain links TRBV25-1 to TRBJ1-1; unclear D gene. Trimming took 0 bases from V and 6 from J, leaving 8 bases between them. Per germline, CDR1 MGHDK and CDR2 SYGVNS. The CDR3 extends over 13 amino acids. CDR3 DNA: TGTGCCAGCAGTGAATACAACAGACCTGAAGCTTTCTTT. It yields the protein CASSEYNRPEAFF.

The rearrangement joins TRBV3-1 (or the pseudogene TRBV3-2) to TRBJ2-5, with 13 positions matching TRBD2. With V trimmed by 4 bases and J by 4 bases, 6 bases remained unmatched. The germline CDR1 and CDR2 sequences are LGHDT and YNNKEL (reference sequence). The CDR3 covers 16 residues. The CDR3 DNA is TGTGCCAGCAGCCCGGGGACTAGCGGGAATCCAGAGACCCAGTACTTC. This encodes CASSPGTSGNPETQYF.

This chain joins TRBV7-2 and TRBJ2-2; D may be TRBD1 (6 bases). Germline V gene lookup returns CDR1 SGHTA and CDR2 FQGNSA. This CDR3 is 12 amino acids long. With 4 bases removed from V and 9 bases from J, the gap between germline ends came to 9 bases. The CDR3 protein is CASSYRDRELFF. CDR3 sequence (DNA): TGTGCCAGCAGCTACAGGGACCGGGAGCTGTTTTTT.

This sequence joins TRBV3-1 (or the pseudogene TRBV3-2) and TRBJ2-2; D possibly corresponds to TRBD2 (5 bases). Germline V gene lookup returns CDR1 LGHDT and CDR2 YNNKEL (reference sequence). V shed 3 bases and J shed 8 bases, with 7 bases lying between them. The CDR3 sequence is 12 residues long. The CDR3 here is CASSHGEGELFF. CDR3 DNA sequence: TGTGCCAGCAGCCACGGGGAGGGGGAGCTGTTTTTT.

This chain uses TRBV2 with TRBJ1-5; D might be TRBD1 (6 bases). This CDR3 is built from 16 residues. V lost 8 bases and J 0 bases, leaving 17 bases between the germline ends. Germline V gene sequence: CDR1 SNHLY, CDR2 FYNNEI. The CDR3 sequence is CASSVGGPYSNQPQHF. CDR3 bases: TGTGCCAGCTCCGTGGGGGGGCCTTATAGCAATCAGCCCCAGCATTTT.

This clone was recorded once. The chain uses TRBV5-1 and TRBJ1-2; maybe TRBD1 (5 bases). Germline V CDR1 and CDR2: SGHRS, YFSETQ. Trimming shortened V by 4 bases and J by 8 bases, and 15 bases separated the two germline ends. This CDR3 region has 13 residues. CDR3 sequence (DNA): TGCGCCAGCAGCCCGGCCAGGGAAGGCGGCTACACCTTC. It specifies CASSPAREGGYTF.

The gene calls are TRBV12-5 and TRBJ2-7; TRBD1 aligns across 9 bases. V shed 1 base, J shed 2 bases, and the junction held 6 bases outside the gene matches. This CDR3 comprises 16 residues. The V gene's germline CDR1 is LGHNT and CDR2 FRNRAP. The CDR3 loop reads CASGLGVTGGPYEQYF. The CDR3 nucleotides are TGTGCTAGTGGTTTGGGAGTTACAGGGGGCCCCTACGAGCAGTACTTC.

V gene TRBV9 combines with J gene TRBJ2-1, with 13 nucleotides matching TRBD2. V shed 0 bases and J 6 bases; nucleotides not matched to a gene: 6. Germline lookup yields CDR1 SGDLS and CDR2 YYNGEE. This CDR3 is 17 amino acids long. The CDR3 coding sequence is TGTGCCAGCAGCGTAGAACTAGCGGGGGGGCTGGTCAATGAGCAGTTCTTC. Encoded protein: CASSVELAGGLVNEQFF.

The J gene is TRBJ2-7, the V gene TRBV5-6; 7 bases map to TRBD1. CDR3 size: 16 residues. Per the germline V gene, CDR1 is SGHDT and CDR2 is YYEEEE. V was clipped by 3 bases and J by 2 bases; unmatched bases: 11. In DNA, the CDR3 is TGTGCCAGCAGCTCAACGAGAAGGGACAGTGCCTACGAGCAGTACTTC. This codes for CASSSTRRDSAYEQYF.

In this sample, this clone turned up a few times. Here the CDR3 DNA reads TGTGCCAGCAGTTACTCTGGGCAGATCGTCTATGGCTACACCTTC. Translation gives CASSYSGQIVYGYTF. The chain is built from TRBV6-2 or TRBV6-3 and TRBJ1-2; unclear D gene. The germline gives CDR1 MNHEY, CDR2 SVGEGT. This CDR3 is built from 15 residues. Trimming removed 0 bases at V and 4 bases at J, with 12 bases between.

CDR3 amino acids: CASSFGTENTEAFF. The CDR3, as DNA: TGTGCCAGCAGTTTCGGGACAGAGAACACTGAAGCTTTCTTT. The chain joins TRBV27 to TRBJ1-1; 7 nucleotides align to TRBD1. CDR1 and CDR2 (germline): MNHEY, SMNVEV (reference sequence). Trimming removed 3 bases from V and 1 base from J; junction bases left unmatched: 2. The CDR3 is made up of 14 amino acids.

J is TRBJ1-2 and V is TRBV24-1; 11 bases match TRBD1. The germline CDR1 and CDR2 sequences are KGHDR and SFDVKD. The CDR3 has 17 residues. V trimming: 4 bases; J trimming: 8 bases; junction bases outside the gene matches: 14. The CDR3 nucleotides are TGTGCCACCAGTGAGAGGCCGGGACAGGGGGGATGGAAAGGCTACACCTTC. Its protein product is CATSERPGQGGWKGYTF.

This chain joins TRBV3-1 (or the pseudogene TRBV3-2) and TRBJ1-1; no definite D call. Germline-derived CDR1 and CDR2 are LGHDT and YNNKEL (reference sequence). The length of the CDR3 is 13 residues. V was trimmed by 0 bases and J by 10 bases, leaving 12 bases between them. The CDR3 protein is CASSQDGEATAFF. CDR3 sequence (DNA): TGTGCCAGCAGCCAAGACGGGGAGGCGACAGCTTTCTTT.

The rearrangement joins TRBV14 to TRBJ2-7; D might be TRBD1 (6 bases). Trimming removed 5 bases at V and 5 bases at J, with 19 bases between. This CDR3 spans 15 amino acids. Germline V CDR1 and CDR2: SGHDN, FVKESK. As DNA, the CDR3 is TGTGCCAGCAGCATCAGGGGTAGGGTCTTCGACGAGCAGTACTTC. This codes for CASSIRGRVFDEQYF.

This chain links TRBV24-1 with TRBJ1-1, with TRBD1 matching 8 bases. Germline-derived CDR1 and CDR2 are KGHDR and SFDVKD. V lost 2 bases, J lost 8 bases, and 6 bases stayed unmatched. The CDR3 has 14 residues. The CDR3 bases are TGTGCCACCAGTGATTCGGCAGGGGGCAGGGAAGCTTTCTTT. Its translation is CATSDSAGGREAFF.

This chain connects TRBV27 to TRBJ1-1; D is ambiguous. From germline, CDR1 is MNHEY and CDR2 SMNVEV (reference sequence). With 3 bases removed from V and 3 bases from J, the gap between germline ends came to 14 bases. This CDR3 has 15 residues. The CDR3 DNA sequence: TGTGCCAGCAGTTTCGGACCCGGACTGGACACTGAAGCTTTCTTT. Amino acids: CASSFGPGLDTEAFF.

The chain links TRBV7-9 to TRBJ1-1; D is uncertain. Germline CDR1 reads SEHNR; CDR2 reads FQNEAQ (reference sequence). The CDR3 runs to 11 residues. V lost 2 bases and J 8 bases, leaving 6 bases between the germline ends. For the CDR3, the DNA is TGTGCCAGCAGCTTACAGATCGAAGCTTTCTTT. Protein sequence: CASSLQIEAFF.

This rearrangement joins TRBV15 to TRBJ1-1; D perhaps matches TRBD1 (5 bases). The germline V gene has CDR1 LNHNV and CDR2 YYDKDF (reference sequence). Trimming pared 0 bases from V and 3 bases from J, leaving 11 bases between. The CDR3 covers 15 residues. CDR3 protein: CATSRDIGGDTEAFF. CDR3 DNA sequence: TGTGCCACCAGCAGAGATATCGGGGGGGACACTGAAGCTTTCTTT.

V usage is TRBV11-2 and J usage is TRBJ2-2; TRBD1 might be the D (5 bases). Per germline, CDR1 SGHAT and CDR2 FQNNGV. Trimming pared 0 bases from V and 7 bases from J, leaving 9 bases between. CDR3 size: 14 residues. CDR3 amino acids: CASSLDQGGGELFF. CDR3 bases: TGTGCCAGCAGCTTAGATCAGGGCGGCGGGGAGCTGTTTTTT. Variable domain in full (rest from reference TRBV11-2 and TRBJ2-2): EAGVAQSPRYKIIEKRQSVAFWCNPISGHATLYWYQQILGQGPKLLIQFQNNGVVDDSQLPKDRFSAERLKGVDSTLKIQPAKLEDSAVYLCASSLDQGGGELFFGEGSRLTVL.

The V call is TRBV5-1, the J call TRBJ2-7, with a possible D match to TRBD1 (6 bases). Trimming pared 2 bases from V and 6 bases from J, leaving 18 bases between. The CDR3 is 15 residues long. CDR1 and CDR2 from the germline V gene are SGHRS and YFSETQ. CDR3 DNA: TGCGCCAGCAGCTTATTACAGGGCAAAGGAACCGAGCAGTACTTC. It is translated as CASSLLQGKGTEQYF.

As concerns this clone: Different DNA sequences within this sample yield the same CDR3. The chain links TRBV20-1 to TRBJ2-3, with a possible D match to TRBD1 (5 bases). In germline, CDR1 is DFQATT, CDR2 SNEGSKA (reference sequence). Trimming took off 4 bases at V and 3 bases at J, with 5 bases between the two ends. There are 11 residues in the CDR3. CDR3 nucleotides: TGCAGTGCTACAGGGACAGATACGCAGTATTTT. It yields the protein CSATGTDTQYF.

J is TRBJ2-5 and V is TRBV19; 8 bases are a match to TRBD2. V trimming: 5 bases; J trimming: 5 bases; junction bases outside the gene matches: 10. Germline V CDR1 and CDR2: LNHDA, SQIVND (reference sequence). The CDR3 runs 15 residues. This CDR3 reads CASSPRGGSGETQYF. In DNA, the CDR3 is TGTGCCAGTAGTCCCCGGGGGGGATCGGGGGAGACCCAGTACTTC.

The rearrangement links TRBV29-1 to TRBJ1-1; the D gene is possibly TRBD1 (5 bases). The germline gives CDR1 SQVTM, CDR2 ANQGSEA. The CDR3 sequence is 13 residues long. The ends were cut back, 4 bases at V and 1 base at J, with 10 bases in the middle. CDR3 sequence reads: CSVVGDWNTEAFF. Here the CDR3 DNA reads TGCAGCGTTGTAGGGGATTGGAACACTGAAGCTTTCTTT.